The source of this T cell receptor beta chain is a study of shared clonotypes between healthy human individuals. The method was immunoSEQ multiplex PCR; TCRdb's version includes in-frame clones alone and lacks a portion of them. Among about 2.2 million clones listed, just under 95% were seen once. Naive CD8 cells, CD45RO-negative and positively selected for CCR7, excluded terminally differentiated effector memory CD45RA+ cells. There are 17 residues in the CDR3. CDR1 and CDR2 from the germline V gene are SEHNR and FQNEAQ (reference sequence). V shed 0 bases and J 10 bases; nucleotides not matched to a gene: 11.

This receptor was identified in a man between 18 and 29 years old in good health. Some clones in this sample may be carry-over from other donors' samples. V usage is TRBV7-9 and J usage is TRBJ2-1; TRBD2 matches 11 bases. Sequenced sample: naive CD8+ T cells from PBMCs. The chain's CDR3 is CASSLARGTSGFMEQFF. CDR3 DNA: TGTGCCAGCAGCTTAGCGCGCGGGACTAGCGGCTTCATGGAGCAGTTCTTC. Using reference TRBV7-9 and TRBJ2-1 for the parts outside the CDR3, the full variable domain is DTGVSQNPRHKITKRGQNVTFRCDPISEHNRLYWYRQTLGQGPEFLTYFQNEAQLEKSRLLSDRFSAERPKGSFSTLEIQRTEQGDSAMYLCASSLARGTSGFMEQFFGPGTRLTVL.